This T cell receptor beta chain came from a study of human T cells and chemical hapten exposure. The time point here: pre-sensitization, week 0. Treatment given: therapeutic diphenylcyclopropenone sensitization with weekly scalp DPC. General study findings and limits: Alopecia in all donors means immunity may differ from healthy individuals.

TCRdb reprocessed the RACE reads with MiXCR, giving one entry per CDR3 protein. Here the sample spans tens of thousands of distinct CDR3 sequences, 9.5% to 12% being singletons. Comments on this clonotype: The antigen is unknown.

There are 16 residues in the CDR3. The trim removed 5 bases at V and 3 bases at J, leaving 7 bases unmatched. Germline V gene data show CDR1 as SEHNR and CDR2 as FQNEAQ (reference sequence). The source of this sequence is a woman aged 45-59 years with alopecia areata. Some clones in this sample may be carry-over from other donors' samples. The chain recombines TRBV7-9 with TRBJ2-3; 11 bases fit TRBD2. The material was whole blood, obtained in connection with sensitization to the hapten diphenylcyclopropenone (DPC). The CDR3: CASSPPASGGTDTQYF. The CDR3 region has the DNA TGTGCCAGCAGCCCCCCGGCTAGCGGGGGGACAGATACGCAGTATTTT.